This TCR beta chain was obtained from a study of T cells after posttransplantation cyclophosphamide. Study results and limitations: After PTCy, TRB diversity resembled that of CNI/methotrexate controls. Donor-recipient repertoire similarity was low at 1-2 months, rising over year one.

Produced via immunoSEQ multiplex PCR; TCRdb's table is partial and in-frame only. The repertoire includes several thousand clones, about 81% of them detected once, and about 17% sits in the top ten. Turning to this clone: What it recognizes is unknown.

Cyclophosphamide on days +3 and +4 followed busulfan-fludarabine conditioning and a marrow graft. This CDR3 has 14 amino acids. Trimming pared 5 bases from V and 4 bases from J, leaving 14 bases between. Germline V CDR1 and CDR2: SGHAT, FQNNGV. Source: PBMCs, taken after an allogeneic stem cell transplant with post-transplant cyclophosphamide. The gene calls are TRBV11-2 and TRBJ1-1, with a tentative D call TRBD1 (6 bases). The sequence came from a female patient between 50 and 59 years old who received an allogeneic stem cell transplant from a related donor, was CMV-positive, and had no GVHD. Some T cells may have come from the graft donor. The CDR3 here is CASSTRRGGTEAFF. The CDR3 coding sequence is TGTGCCAGCAGCACGAGGAGGGGGGGCACTGAAGCTTTCTTT.